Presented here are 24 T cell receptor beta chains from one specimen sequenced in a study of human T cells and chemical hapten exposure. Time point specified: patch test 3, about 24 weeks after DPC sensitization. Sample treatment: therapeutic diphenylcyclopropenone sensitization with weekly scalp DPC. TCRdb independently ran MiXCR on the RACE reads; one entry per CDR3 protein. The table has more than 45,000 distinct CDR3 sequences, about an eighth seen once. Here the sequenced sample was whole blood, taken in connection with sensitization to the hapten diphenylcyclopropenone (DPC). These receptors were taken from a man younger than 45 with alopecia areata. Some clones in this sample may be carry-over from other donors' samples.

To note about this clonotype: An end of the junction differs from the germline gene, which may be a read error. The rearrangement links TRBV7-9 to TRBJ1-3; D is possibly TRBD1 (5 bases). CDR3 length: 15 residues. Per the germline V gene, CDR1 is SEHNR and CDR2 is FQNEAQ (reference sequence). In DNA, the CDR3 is TGTGCCAGCAGGTTAGGGAGGGGTGCTGGAAACACCATATATTTT. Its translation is CASRLGRGAGNTIYF.

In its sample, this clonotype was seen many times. The CDR3 loop reads CASRLRDTMNTEAFF. CDR3 bases: TGTGCCAGCCGTCTCCGGGACACTATGAACACTGAAGCTTTCTTT. V and J are TRBV12-3 or TRBV12-4 and TRBJ1-1, with a weak D call TRBD1 (6 bases). The CDR3 has 15 residues. Trimming left V 8 bases short and J 0 bases short, with 16 bases between.

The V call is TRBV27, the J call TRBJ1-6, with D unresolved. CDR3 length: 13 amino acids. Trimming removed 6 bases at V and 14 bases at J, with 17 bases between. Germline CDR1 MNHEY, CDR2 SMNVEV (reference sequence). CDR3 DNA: TGTGCCAGCAGCATAGGCTCTGGGTGGGCCCTCCACTTT. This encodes CASSIGSGWALHF.

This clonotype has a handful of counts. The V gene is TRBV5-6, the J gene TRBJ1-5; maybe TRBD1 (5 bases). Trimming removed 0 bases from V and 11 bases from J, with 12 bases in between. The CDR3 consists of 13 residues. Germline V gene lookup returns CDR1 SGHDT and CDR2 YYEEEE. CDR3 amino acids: CASSLEGRGAQHF. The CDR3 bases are TGTGCCAGCAGCTTGGAAGGAAGGGGAGCCCAGCATTTT.

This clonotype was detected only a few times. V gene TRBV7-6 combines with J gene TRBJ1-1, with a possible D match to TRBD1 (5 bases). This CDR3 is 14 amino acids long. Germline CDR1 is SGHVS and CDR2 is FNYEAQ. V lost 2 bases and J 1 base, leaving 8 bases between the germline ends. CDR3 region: CASSLMGENTEAFF. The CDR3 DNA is TGTGCCAGCAGCTTAATGGGGGAGAACACTGAAGCTTTCTTT. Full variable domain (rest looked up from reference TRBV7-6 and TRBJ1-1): GAGVSQSPRYKVTKRGQDVALRCDPISGHVSLYWYRQALGQGPEFLTYFNYEAQQDKSGLPNDRFSAERPEGSISTLTIQRTEQRDSAMYRCASSLMGENTEAFFGQGTRLTVV.

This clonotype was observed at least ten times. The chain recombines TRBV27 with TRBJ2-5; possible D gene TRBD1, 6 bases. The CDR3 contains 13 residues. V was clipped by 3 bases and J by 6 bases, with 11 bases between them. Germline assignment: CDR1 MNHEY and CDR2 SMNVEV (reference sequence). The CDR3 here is CASSFGRGKTQYF. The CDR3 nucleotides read TGTGCCAGCAGTTTTGGCAGGGGCAAGACCCAGTACTTC.

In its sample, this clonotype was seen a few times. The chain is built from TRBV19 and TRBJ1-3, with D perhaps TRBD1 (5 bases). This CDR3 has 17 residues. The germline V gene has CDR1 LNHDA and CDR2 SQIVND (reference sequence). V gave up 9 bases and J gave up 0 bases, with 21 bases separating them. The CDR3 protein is CARRTTVQEFSGNTIYF. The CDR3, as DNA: TGTGCCAGACGTACGACAGTCCAGGAATTCTCTGGAAACACCATATATTTT.

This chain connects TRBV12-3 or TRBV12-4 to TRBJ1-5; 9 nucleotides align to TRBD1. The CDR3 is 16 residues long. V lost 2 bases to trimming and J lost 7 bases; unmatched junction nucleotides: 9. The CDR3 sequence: CASSLRSGQGRQPQHF. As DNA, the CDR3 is TGTGCCAGCAGTTTACGTTCGGGACAGGGCCGCCAGCCCCAGCATTTT.

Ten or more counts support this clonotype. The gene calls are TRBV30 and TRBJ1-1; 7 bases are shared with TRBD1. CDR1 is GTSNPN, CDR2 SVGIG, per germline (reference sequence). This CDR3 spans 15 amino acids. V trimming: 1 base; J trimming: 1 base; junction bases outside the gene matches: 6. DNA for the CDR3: TGTGCCTGGAGTGCAGACAGGGAGTGGAACACTGAAGCTTTCTTT. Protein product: CAWSADREWNTEAFF.

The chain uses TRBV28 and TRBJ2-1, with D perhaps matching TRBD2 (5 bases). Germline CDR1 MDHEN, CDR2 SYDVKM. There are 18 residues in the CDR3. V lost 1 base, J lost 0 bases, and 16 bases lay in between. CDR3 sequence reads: CASSLFSAGGSSYNEQFF. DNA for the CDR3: TGTGCCAGCAGTTTATTCTCGGCGGGCGGTAGCTCCTACAATGAGCAGTTCTTC.

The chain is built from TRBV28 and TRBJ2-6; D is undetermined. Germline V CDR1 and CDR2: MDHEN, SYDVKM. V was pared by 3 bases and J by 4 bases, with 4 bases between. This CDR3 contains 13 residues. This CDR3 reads CASSFIGANVLTF. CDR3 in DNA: TGTGCCAGCAGTTTCATAGGGGCCAACGTCCTGACTTTC.

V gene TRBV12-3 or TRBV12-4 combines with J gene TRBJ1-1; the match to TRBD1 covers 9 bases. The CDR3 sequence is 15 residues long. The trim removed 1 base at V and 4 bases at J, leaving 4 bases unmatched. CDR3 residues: CASSLDRGRSTEAFF. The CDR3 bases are TGTGCCAGCAGTTTAGACAGGGGGCGGAGCACTGAAGCTTTCTTT.

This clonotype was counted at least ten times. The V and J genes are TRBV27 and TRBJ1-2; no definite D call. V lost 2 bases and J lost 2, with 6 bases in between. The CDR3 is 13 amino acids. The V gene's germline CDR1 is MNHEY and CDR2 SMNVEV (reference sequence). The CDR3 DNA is TGTGCCAGCAGTTTAGCGGGAAACTATGGCTACACCTTC. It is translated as CASSLAGNYGYTF.

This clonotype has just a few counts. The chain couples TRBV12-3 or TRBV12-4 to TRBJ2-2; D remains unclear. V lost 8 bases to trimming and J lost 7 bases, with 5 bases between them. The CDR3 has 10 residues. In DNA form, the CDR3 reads TGTGCCAGCGGTATCGGGGAGCTGTTTTTT. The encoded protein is CASGIGELFF.

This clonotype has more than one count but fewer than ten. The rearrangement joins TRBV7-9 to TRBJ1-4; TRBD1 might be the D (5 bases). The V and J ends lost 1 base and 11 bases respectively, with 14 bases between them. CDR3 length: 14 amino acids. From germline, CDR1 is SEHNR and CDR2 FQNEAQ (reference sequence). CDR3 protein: CASSLGTVGRKLFF. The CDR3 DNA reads TGTGCCAGCAGCTTAGGGACCGTGGGACGGAAACTGTTTTTT.

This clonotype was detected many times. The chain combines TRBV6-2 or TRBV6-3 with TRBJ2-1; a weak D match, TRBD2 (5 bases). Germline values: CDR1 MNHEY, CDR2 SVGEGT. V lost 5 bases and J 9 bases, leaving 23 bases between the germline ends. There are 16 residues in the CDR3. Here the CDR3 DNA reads TGTGCCAGCAGTCTGACTGCAGGCAGAGGAGGTTTTGAGCAGTTCTTC. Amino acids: CASSLTAGRGGFEQFF.

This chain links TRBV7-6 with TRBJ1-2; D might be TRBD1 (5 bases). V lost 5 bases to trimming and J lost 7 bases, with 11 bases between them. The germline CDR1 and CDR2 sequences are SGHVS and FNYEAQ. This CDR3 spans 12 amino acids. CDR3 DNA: TGTGCCAGCAGCGCCTACGGGGCTGGCTACACCTTC. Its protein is CASSAYGAGYTF. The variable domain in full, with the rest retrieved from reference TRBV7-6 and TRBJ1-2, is GAGVSQSPRYKVTKRGQDVALRCDPISGHVSLYWYRQALGQGPEFLTYFNYEAQQDKSGLPNDRFSAERPEGSISTLTIQRTEQRDSAMYRCASSAYGAGYTFGSGTRLTVV.

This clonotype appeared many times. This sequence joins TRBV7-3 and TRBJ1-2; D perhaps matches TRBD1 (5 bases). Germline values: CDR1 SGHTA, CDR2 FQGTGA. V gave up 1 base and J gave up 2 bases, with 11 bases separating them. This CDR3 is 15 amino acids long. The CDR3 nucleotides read TGTGCCAGCAGCTTAAGGGGACGTGTGAACTATGGCTACACCTTC. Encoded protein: CASSLRGRVNYGYTF.

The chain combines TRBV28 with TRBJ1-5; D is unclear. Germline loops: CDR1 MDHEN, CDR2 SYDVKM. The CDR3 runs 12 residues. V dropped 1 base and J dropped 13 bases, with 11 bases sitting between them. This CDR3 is CASSLSVPVQHF. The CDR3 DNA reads TGTGCCAGCAGTTTATCCGTACCGGTTCAGCATTTT.

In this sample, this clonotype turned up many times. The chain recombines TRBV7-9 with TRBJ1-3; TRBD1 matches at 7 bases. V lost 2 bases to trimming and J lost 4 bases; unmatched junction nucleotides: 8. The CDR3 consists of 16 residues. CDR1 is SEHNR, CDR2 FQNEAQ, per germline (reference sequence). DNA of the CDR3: TGTGCCAGCAGCTTAATGGAGGGGGCGATCGGAAACACCATATATTTT. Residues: CASSLMEGAIGNTIYF.

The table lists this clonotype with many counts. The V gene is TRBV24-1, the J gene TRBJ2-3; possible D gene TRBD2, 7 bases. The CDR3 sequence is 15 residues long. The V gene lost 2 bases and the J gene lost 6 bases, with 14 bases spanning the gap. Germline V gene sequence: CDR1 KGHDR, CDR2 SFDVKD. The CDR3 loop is CATSDYRGAGDTQYF. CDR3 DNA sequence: TGTGCCACCAGTGATTATCGGGGGGCAGGGGATACGCAGTATTTT.

CDR3 DNA sequence: TGTGCCAGCAGCACGACAGTCTACAATGAGCAGTTCTTC. Encoded protein: CASSTTVYNEQFF. The chain uses TRBV11-3 and TRBJ2-1; maybe TRBD1 (5 bases). Trimming cost V 5 bases and J 3 bases, with 8 bases left between them. The germline V gene encodes CDR1 SGHNT and CDR2 YENEEA. The CDR3 loop spans 13 amino acids. Combining the CDR3 with reference TRBV11-3 and TRBJ2-1 gives the whole variable domain EAGVVQSPRYKIIEKKQPVAFWCNPISGHNTLYWYLQNLGQGPELLIRYENEEAVDDSQLPKDRFSAERLKGVDSTLKIQPAELGDSAVYLCASSTTVYNEQFFGPGTRLTVL.

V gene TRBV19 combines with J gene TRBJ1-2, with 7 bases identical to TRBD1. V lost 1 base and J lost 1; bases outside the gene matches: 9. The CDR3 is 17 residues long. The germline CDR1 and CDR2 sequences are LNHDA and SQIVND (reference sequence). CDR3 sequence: CASSIAVSTGSNYGYTF. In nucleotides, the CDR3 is TGTGCCAGTAGTATAGCGGTGTCGACAGGGAGTAACTATGGCTACACCTTC.

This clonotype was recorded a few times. The CDR3 is CASSPSELTGGYEQYF. The CDR3 DNA follows: TGTGCCAGCAGCCCTTCAGAATTGACAGGTGGCTACGAGCAGTACTTC. This sequence joins TRBV4-2 and TRBJ2-7; perhaps TRBD1 as D (6 bases). The CDR3 contains 16 residues. V was shortened by 4 bases and J by 3 bases, with 19 bases between the two germline ends. The germline CDR1 and CDR2 sequences are LGHNA and YNFKEQ.